The entry that follows covers one TCR beta chain sequence. What it binds is not known. These data originate in a study of T-cell memory formation after mild COVID-19. Study-level background: Among the donors, TCR clusters were largely specific to each donor.

V lost 7 bases to trimming and J lost 4 bases, with 16 bases between them. The CDR3 covers 15 residues. Study-level points and caveats: Some responding clones appeared in pre-infection memory, suggesting cross-reactive memory joined. Mainly CM and EM harbored the contracting CD4+ clones; mainly EMRA harbored the CD8+ ones. Clones contracting over day 15 to 85 were CD4/CD8 balanced, with later expanders leaning CD4+.

Via MiXCR, TCRdb re-called the 5' RACE reads, giving one row per CDR3 protein. The sample yields 550,000 to 650,000 distinct CDR3 sequences, 17% seen once. This clonotype was sampled from an adult woman who had mild COVID-19 (a few samples of this study predate the infection). Cell type and time point are not known. Sample: PBMCs or a T cell subset sorted from them (not recorded which). The chain is built from TRBV12-3 or TRBV12-4 and TRBJ2-2; a weak D match, TRBD2 (7 bases). The CDR3 sequence is CASTLPGGATGELFF. DNA for the CDR3: TGTGCCAGCACCCTTCCTGGGGGGGCCACCGGGGAGCTGTTTTTT.